The 20 T cell receptor beta chains given below trace back to one sample, sequenced in a study of PD-L1 blockade in urothelial cancer. Time point specified: pretreatment peripheral blood. The table came from immunoSEQ multiplex PCR; TCRdb's copy has only in-frame clones and leaves some out. The sample shows around 86,000 clones, around four fifths of them seen only once. The sample was PBMCs, taken around atezolizumab (anti-PD-L1) treatment. Source of these receptors: a man aged 40-55 years with urothelial cancer.

This chain joins TRBV18 and TRBJ1-5; D is perhaps TRBD1 (5 bases). This CDR3 contains 17 residues. V gave up 2 bases and J gave up 0 bases, with 14 bases separating them. Germline assignment: CDR1 KGHSH and CDR2 LQKENI. In nucleotides, the CDR3 is TGTGCCAGCTCACCAAACCCGACAGCTTATAGCAATCAGCCCCAGCATTTT. Protein product: CASSPNPTAYSNQPQHF.

This chain connects TRBV29-1 to TRBJ1-3; D is undetermined. The CDR3 totals 13 residues. The V and J ends lost 4 bases and 0 bases respectively, with 7 bases between them. The germline CDR1 and CDR2 sequences are SQVTM and ANQGSEA. CDR3 in amino acids: CSVAVDSGNTIYF. The CDR3 coding sequence is TGCAGCGTTGCAGTCGACTCTGGAAACACCATATATTTT.

The rearrangement links TRBV12-5 to TRBJ2-1; D unclear. The CDR3 has 16 amino acids. CDR1 is LGHNT and CDR2 is FRNRAP in the germline V gene. The germline V and J ends were trimmed by 4 bases and 4 bases, with 17 bases remaining between them. CDR3 amino acids: CASGSPHLVRYNEQFF. The CDR3 region has the DNA TGTGCTAGTGGTTCCCCGCACCTAGTCCGGTACAATGAGCAGTTCTTC.

The sample holds a few counts of this clone. This rearrangement joins TRBV30 to TRBJ2-7, with 8 nucleotides matching TRBD2. Germline values: CDR1 GTSNPN, CDR2 SVGIG (reference sequence). V shed 4 bases, J shed 2 bases, and the junction held 4 bases outside the gene matches. This CDR3 region has 13 residues. CDR3 sequence (DNA): TGTGCCTGGAAGGGACTAGGCCCCTACGAGCAGTACTTC. Residues: CAWKGLGPYEQYF.

The chain recombines TRBV2 with TRBJ2-2, with TRBD1 as a possible D gene (6 bases). This CDR3 is built from 16 residues. V lost 5 bases, J lost 4 bases, and 17 bases lay in between. Per germline, CDR1 SNHLY and CDR2 FYNNEI. In DNA form, the CDR3 reads TGTGCCAGCAGTCCCCTGGAAGGGGGAGTCACCGGGGAGCTGTTTTTT. Protein: CASSPLEGGVTGELFF.

This chain uses TRBV4-1 with TRBJ1-3; unclear D gene. The ends were cut back, 1 base at V and 0 bases at J, with 10 bases in the middle. The CDR3 covers 16 residues. CDR1 MGHRA and CDR2 YSYEKL come from the germline V gene. The CDR3 DNA reads TGCGCCAGCAGCCAAGCGGGAGTCGACTCTGGAAACACCATATATTTT. Protein: CASSQAGVDSGNTIYF.

The chain employs TRBV6-5 and TRBJ1-3; D call uncertain. The CDR3 spans 14 residues. The V gene's germline CDR1 is MNHEY and CDR2 SVGAGI. Trimming took 7 bases from V and 0 from J, leaving 10 bases between them. This CDR3 reads CASTTAFSGNTIYF. The CDR3 nucleotides are TGTGCCAGCACCACAGCTTTCTCTGGAAACACCATATATTTT.

In its sample, this clone was seen a few times. The chain links TRBV7-8 to TRBJ2-7; the match to TRBD2 covers 7 bases. This CDR3 comprises 16 residues. Germline CDR1 is SGHVS and CDR2 is FQNEAQ. Trimming removed 5 bases from V and 3 bases from J; junction bases left unmatched: 13. In DNA, the CDR3 is TGTGCCAGCAGCCCGGGGGAGGGCCGCCTATTCTACGAGCAGTACTTC. Encoded protein: CASSPGEGRLFYEQYF.

V gene TRBV10-1 combines with J gene TRBJ1-2; TRBD1 matches at 8 bases. Germline-derived CDR1 and CDR2 are WNHNN and SYGVQD (reference sequence). The CDR3 runs 12 residues. The ends lost 9 bases at V and 8 bases at J; junction bases unmatched: 8. The CDR3 nucleotides read TGCGCCAGGTCAGGGGGCGCTTGCGGCTACACCTTC. Protein: CARSGGACGYTF.

This rearrangement joins TRBV7-9 to TRBJ2-2; tentatively, D is TRBD1 (5 bases). The germline V gene encodes CDR1 SEHNR and CDR2 FQNEAQ (reference sequence). The CDR3 is 19 amino acids. Trimming took 4 bases from V and 0 from J, leaving 21 bases between them. The CDR3 sequence: CASSSIDRPDPANTGELFF. The CDR3, as DNA: TGTGCCAGCAGCTCTATAGACAGACCCGATCCCGCGAACACCGGGGAGCTGTTTTTT.

The chain employs TRBV29-1 and TRBJ2-7, with D perhaps TRBD1 (5 bases). With 4 bases removed from V and 3 bases from J, the gap between germline ends came to 7 bases. The V gene's germline CDR1 is SQVTM and CDR2 ANQGSEA. The CDR3 has 11 amino acids. For the CDR3, the DNA is TGCAGCGTTGCTCAGGGCTACGAGCAGTACTTC. This sequence encodes CSVAQGYEQYF.

The chain is built from TRBV5-1 and TRBJ2-1, with TRBD2 as a possible D gene (5 bases). From germline, CDR1 is SGHRS and CDR2 YFSETQ. Trimming shortened V by 3 bases and J by 8 bases, and 21 bases separated the two germline ends. CDR3 length: 16 amino acids. The CDR3, as DNA: TGCGCCAGCAGCTGGTTGCGGTTCGGGGATTCCCATGAGCAGTTCTTC. Its protein product is CASSWLRFGDSHEQFF.

This clone was counted a single time. The chain uses TRBV7-3 and TRBJ2-6, with 7 bases fitting TRBD2. Germline V CDR1 and CDR2: SGHTA, FQGTGA. The CDR3 has 14 amino acids. V shed 2 bases, J shed 6 bases, and the junction held 1 base outside the gene matches. The CDR3 here is CASSLGGEANVLTF. For the CDR3, the DNA is TGTGCCAGCAGCTTAGGGGGGGAGGCCAACGTCCTGACTTTC.

V and J are TRBV29-1 and TRBJ1-3, with D possibly matching TRBD1 (5 bases). The V gene lost 3 bases and the J gene lost 0 bases, with 9 bases spanning the gap. CDR3 length equals 14 residues. Looked up from germline, CDR1 is SQVTM and CDR2 is ANQGSEA. The CDR3 DNA follows: TGCAGCGTTGAGGCAGGGAACTCTGGAAACACCATATATTTT. This sequence encodes CSVEAGNSGNTIYF.

The chain joins TRBV4-1 to TRBJ2-2, with D possibly matching TRBD2 (6 bases). V dropped 1 base and J dropped 11 bases, with 8 bases sitting between them. Germline assignment: CDR1 MGHRA and CDR2 YSYEKL. The CDR3 consists of 12 residues. The CDR3 here is CASSQGGIELFF. In DNA form, the CDR3 reads TGCGCCAGCAGCCAAGGCGGGATAGAGCTGTTTTTT.

This chain links TRBV29-1 with TRBJ1-1; 7 nucleotides align to TRBD1. After removal of 6 bases from V and 11 bases from J, the junction contained 9 bases not matched to a gene. This CDR3 has 11 residues. Germline V gene lookup returns CDR1 SQVTM and CDR2 ANQGSEA. The CDR3 sequence: CSVGGEDSAFF. CDR3 nucleotides: TGCAGCGTAGGGGGCGAGGACTCCGCTTTCTTT.

V is TRBV10-1 and J is TRBJ2-1, with TRBD2 matching 7 bases. Per germline, CDR1 WNHNN and CDR2 SYGVQD (reference sequence). V was pared by 7 bases and J by 7 bases, with 7 bases of the junction left unmatched. The CDR3 contains 13 residues. The CDR3 reads CASTAGRMNEQFF. CDR3 DNA sequence: TGCGCCAGCACAGCGGGGAGGATGAATGAGCAGTTCTTC.

The DNA for the CDR3 is TGTGCCAGTACCAAGGATCTGACAGGGAATGGCTACACCTTC. It encodes CASTKDLTGNGYTF. This chain uses TRBV19 with TRBJ1-2, with TRBD1 matching 7 bases. The CDR3 spans 14 residues. Germline-derived CDR1 and CDR2 are LNHDA and SQIVND (reference sequence). Trimming took 7 bases from V and 6 from J; bases not matched to a gene: 11.

This clone showed up just once. CDR3 nucleotides: TGCAGCGTGGGGGACAGCTCCTATGGCTACACCTTC. Translation: CSVGDSSYGYTF. The chain carries TRBV29-1 and TRBJ1-2, with TRBD1 matching over 7 bases. This CDR3 contains 12 residues. Per germline, CDR1 SQVTM and CDR2 ANQGSEA. The V and J ends lost 6 bases and 4 bases, in that order; junction bases with no gene match: 5.

V gene TRBV25-1 combines with J gene TRBJ2-2; TRBD2 aligns across 10 bases. After removal of 5 bases from V and 7 bases from J, the junction contained 7 bases not matched to a gene. The CDR3 contains 15 residues. In germline, CDR1 is MGHDK, CDR2 SYGVNS. In DNA, the CDR3 is TGTGCCAGCAGTTCAGCGGGAGGGTATGACGGGGAGCTGTTTTTT. Amino acid sequence: CASSSAGGYDGELFF.